This entry features one T cell receptor (beta chain) sequence. Indicated time point: cycle 4 day 1 (C4D1), after more than 5 weeks of nivolumab. Exposure to brentuximab vedotin varied, and each patient had relapsed following autologous stem cell transplantation. The sample is drawn from a study of PD-1 blockade in classical Hodgkin lymphoma. The V gene's germline CDR1 is KGHSH and CDR2 LQKENI. The CDR3 covers 15 residues. V was pared by 4 bases and J by 10 bases, with 20 bases between. Profiling relied on immunoSEQ multiplex PCR, and the TCRdb table lists in-frame clones only, not all of them. The sample contains roughly 49,000 clones, 90% of which appear only once.

The chain links TRBV18 to TRBJ2-1; D tentatively fits TRBD1 or TRBD2 (6 bases each). The receptor's source is a human donor with classical Hodgkin lymphoma. Source: peripheral blood mononuclear cells (PBMCs), taken before the fourth cycle of nivolumab. CDR3 protein: CASSQVGGPQGEQFF. CDR3 coding DNA: TGTGCCAGCTCACAAGTGGGGGGCCCCCAGGGCGAGCAGTTCTTC.